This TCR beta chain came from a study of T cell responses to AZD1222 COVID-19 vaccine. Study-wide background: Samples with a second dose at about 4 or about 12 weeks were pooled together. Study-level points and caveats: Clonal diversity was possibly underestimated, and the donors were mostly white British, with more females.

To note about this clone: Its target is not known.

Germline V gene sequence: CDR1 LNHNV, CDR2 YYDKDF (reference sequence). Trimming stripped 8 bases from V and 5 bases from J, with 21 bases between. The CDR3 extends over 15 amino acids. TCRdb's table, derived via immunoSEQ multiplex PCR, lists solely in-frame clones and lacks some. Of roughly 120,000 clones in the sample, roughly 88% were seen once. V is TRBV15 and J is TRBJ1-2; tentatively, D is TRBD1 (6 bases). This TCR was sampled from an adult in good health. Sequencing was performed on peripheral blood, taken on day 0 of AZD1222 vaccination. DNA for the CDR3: TGTGCCACCGACCCAGGGACACTCAGAGGTTATGGCTACACCTTC. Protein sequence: CATDPGTLRGYGYTF.